The clone carrying this TCR beta chain was seen many times. Its antigen remains unknown. This CDR3 region has 14 residues. Germline lookup yields CDR1 SGHRS and CDR2 YFSETQ. The V end was cut by 0 bases, the J end by 4 bases, with 10 bases between. TCR cDNA was made by 5'RACE template switching, adding a universal primer site and UMIs. TCRdb recomputed calls from the 5' RACE reads with MiXCR, one row per CDR3 protein. The data show some 240,000 distinct CDR3 sequences, about 3.7% seen once. This sample was taken from a study of T cells after yellow fever vaccination. Study summary: Preparation of the low-cell-number fractions used SMART-Seq v4 Ultra Low Input.

General study findings and limits: In post-booster samples, most primary-vaccination clones reappeared (about 97% CD4, roughly 88% CD8). Weaker overall, the secondary response nonetheless peaked faster (day 5 versus 15).

The clonotype comes from a man younger than 35 who received the YFV17D yellow fever vaccine. The gene calls are TRBV5-1 and TRBJ2-5; D is perhaps TRBD2 (5 bases). Sequenced here: PBMCs, sampled 15 days after the yellow fever booster vaccination. The CDR3 nucleotides read TGCGCCAGCAGCTTGGAGGAAGGGAGAGAGACCCAGTACTTC. This sequence encodes CASSLEEGRETQYF. Using reference TRBV5-1 and TRBJ2-5 for the parts outside the CDR3, the full variable domain is KAGVTQTPRYLIKTRGQQVTLSCSPISGHRSVSWYQQTPGQGLQFLFEYFSETQRNKGNFPGRFSGRQFSNSRSEMNVSTLELGDSALYLCASSLEEGRETQYFGPGTRLLVL.